The 16 T cell receptor beta chains below all came from one sample that was sequenced in a study of radiation and T cells in renal cell carcinoma. As for treatment: treatment-naive control, cytoreductive nephrectomy. Data came from immunoSEQ multiplex PCR; TCRdb stores just in-frame clones and leaves some out. In the table there are around 15,000 clones, approximately 50% of which are singletons. The material sequenced was tumor tissue, taken from a patient whose treatment was nephrectomy without radiotherapy. The receptor set was obtained from a man aged 45-60 years with renal cell carcinoma.

V gene TRBV5-5 combines with J gene TRBJ2-1; either TRBD1 or TRBD2 may fit D (6 bases each). With 3 bases removed from V and 6 bases from J, the gap between germline ends came to 22 bases. Germline V gene data show CDR1 as SGHKS and CDR2 as YYEKEE (reference sequence). This CDR3 is 17 amino acids long. The CDR3 DNA reads as TGTGCCAGCAGCTCCGGAGGGGGAGCACAGGGTTTCAATGAGCAGTTCTTC. Its translation: CASSSGGGAQGFNEQFF.

CDR3 DNA sequence: TGTGCCAGCAGCTTATCGGGTGGGGGGGATGCCAAAAACATTCAGTACTTC. This encodes CASSLSGGGDAKNIQYF. This chain links TRBV7-8 with TRBJ2-4; 7 nucleotides line up with TRBD2. J lost 1 base, V lost 2 bases, and 8 bases had no gene match. Germline CDR1 SGHVS, CDR2 FQNEAQ. The CDR3 length is 17 residues.

The chain combines TRBV2 with TRBJ1-2, with no clear D. This CDR3 is 12 amino acids long. Germline V lookup: CDR1 SNHLY, CDR2 FYNNEI. Trimming took 8 bases from V and 6 from J, leaving 13 bases between them. The CDR3 is CASEKAAHGYTF. The CDR3 DNA reads TGTGCCAGCGAAAAAGCCGCCCATGGCTACACCTTC.

This clone showed up just a few times. The CDR3 spells CASSPMTGSGNTIYF. CDR3 nucleotides: TGTGCCAGTAGTCCCATGACAGGGTCTGGAAACACCATATATTTT. The V call is TRBV19, the J call TRBJ1-3; 7 positions match TRBD1. CDR1 and CDR2 (germline): LNHDA, SQIVND (reference sequence). This CDR3 contains 15 residues. The trim removed 5 bases at V and 1 base at J, leaving 5 bases unmatched.

This clone was observed a few times. In DNA, the CDR3 is TGTGCCAGCACCCTGAAGACAGTTGGCTATGGCTACACCTTC. It encodes CASTLKTVGYGYTF. The chain recombines TRBV6-1 with TRBJ1-2, with a weak D call TRBD1 (5 bases). CDR3 size: 14 residues. CDR1 is MNHNS, CDR2 SASEGT, per germline. Trimming pared 7 bases from V and 4 bases from J, leaving 16 bases between.

A single count supports this clone. The J gene is TRBJ1-1, the V gene TRBV30, with 8 bases lining up with TRBD1. The trim removed 1 base at V and 6 bases at J, leaving 4 bases unmatched. The CDR3 runs 13 residues. Germline CDR1 is GTSNPN and CDR2 is SVGIG (reference sequence). The CDR3 DNA reads as TGTGCCTGGAGTGGGACAGGGCGCGCTGAAGCTTTCTTT. This gives the protein CAWSGTGRAEAFF.

The J gene is TRBJ2-7, the V gene TRBV5-4; 9 bases match TRBD1. V dropped 1 base and J dropped 3; count of bases not matched to a gene: 5. The CDR3 is made up of 15 amino acids. The germline CDR1 and CDR2 sequences are SGHNT and YYREEE (reference sequence). The CDR3 protein is CASSLRTGALYEQYF. In DNA form, the CDR3 reads TGTGCCAGCAGCTTGAGGACAGGGGCCCTCTACGAGCAGTACTTC.

There are a few counts of this clone. The chain is built from TRBV23-1 and TRBJ2-6; tentatively, D is TRBD1 (5 bases). TRBV23-1 has ORF status, its function being uncertain. V lost 3 bases, J lost 0 bases, and 24 bases lay in between. The CDR3 extends over 21 amino acids. The CDR3 DNA sequence: TGCGCCAGCAGTCAGCTGCGGCCCCCCTCAGACAGATTCTCTGGGGCCAACGTCCTGACTTTC. Protein: CASSQLRPPSDRFSGANVLTF.

This clone was counted between two and nine times. The chain joins TRBV5-1 to TRBJ1-2, with D unresolved. The V end lost 3 bases, the J end lost 0 bases, and 6 bases lay between the germline ends. From germline, CDR1 is SGHRS and CDR2 YFSETQ. The CDR3 has 13 amino acids. The DNA of the CDR3 is TGCGCCAGCAGCTCGGGCCCTAACTATGGCTACACCTTC. This sequence encodes CASSSGPNYGYTF.

This chain uses TRBV25-1 with TRBJ2-1; D uncertain. Germline assignment: CDR1 MGHDK and CDR2 SYGVNS. The CDR3 is 12 residues long. V was pared by 5 bases and J by 5 bases, with 7 bases between. DNA for the CDR3: TGTGCCAGCAGTAGGATTAACAATGAGCAGTTCTTC. It yields the protein CASSRINNEQFF.

This chain links TRBV20-1 with TRBJ1-1; no firm D call. Germline V gene lookup returns CDR1 DFQATT and CDR2 SNEGSKA (reference sequence). The V end was cut by 5 bases, the J end by 4 bases, with 8 bases between. The CDR3 totals 11 residues. CDR3 loop: CSAEGSTEAFF. CDR3 DNA sequence: TGCAGTGCTGAGGGAAGCACTGAAGCTTTCTTT.

This clone has more than one count but fewer than ten. The chain's CDR3 is CASSLAPGSNQPQHF. The CDR3 region has the DNA TGCGCCAGCAGCTTGGCGCCAGGTAGCAATCAGCCCCAGCATTTT. The rearrangement links TRBV5-1 to TRBJ1-5; D remains ambiguous. Germline V gene data show CDR1 as SGHRS and CDR2 as YFSETQ. The CDR3 is 15 amino acids. The ends were cut back, 0 bases at V and 0 bases at J, with 7 bases in the middle.

This clone was seen a single time. This sequence joins TRBV4-1 and TRBJ2-1; 8 positions agree with TRBD2. This CDR3 is built from 16 residues. Germline CDR1 reads MGHRA; CDR2 reads YSYEKL. Unmatched junction bases numbered 4, after V lost 0 bases and J lost 3 bases. The CDR3 sequence is CASSQERGAVYNEQFF. The CDR3 DNA reads TGCGCCAGCAGCCAAGAGCGGGGGGCAGTCTACAATGAGCAGTTCTTC.

In DNA, the CDR3 is TGTGCCAGTAGTATAAATGTGGCAGGGCTAAATGAGCAGTTCTTC. This encodes CASSINVAGLNEQFF. V and J are TRBV19 and TRBJ2-1; a weak D match, TRBD1 (5 bases). The V end lost 2 bases, the J end lost 7 bases, and 15 bases lay between the germline ends. Germline assignment: CDR1 LNHDA and CDR2 SQIVND (reference sequence). The CDR3 length is 15 residues. Full variable domain (missing parts from reference TRBV19 and TRBJ2-1): DGGITQSPKYLFRKEGQNVTLSCEQNLNHDAMYWYRQDPGQGLRLIYYSQIVNDFQKGDIAEGYSVSREKKESFPLTVTSAQKNPTAFYLCASSINVAGLNEQFFGPGTRLTVL.

The V call is TRBV7-8, the J call TRBJ2-7; a weak D match, TRBD1 (6 bases). CDR1 and CDR2 (germline): SGHVS, FQNEAQ. CDR3 length: 14 amino acids. V shed 7 bases and J shed 2 bases, with 15 bases lying between them. CDR3 sequence (DNA): TGTGCCAGCAACCCAGGGACAACCGCCTACGAGCAGTACTTC. Translation gives CASNPGTTAYEQYF.

This clone has only a few counts. This chain connects TRBV11-3 to TRBJ2-7; D may be TRBD1 or TRBD2 (5 bases each). Trimming cost V 4 bases and J 2 bases, with 12 bases left between them. Germline-derived CDR1 and CDR2 are SGHNT and YENEEA. The CDR3 sequence is 14 residues long. The CDR3, as DNA: TGTGCCAGCAGCTCCGGGACGGCCCCCTACGAGCAGTACTTC. It codes for CASSSGTAPYEQYF.